A selection of T cell receptor beta chains follows, all from one sample in a study of T cells in Graves' hyperthyroidism and ophthalmopathy. TCRdb reprocessed the multiplex PCR reads with MiXCR, giving one entry per CDR3 protein. This sample has 550,000 to 600,000 distinct CDR3 sequences; 15% to 20% occur once, and the top ten carry 18%. Sample: blood. All receptors come from a woman under 30 with Graves' hyperthyroidism. Each CDR3 is given without its conserved first and last residue. A row's size may be missing; if present it is once, few, many or a size class.

>few|TRBV6-1|TRBJ2-5
ASSDIAGGPETQY
>few|TRBV6-1|TRBJ2-7
ASTQTSGGYEQY
>NA|TRBV12-3/TRBV12-4|TRBJ2-2
ATRQGDVTGELF
>many|TRBV20-1|TRBJ2-7
SAREFLAGSLYEQY
>NA|TRBV24-1|TRBJ2-1
ATSDRLAGTNEQF
>many|TRBV11-2|TRBJ1-5
ASSPTMNQPQH
>NA|TRBV20-1|TRBJ2-5
SARDWGAPMAQY
>few|TRBV19|TRBJ1-2
ASSIPPGQGTNGYT
>many|TRBV27|TRBJ2-7
ASSLSAAGSYEQY
>many|TRBV24-1|TRBJ2-5
ATSDLPRGLGETQY
>many|TRBV14|TRBJ2-1
ASSHLLRGRDDEQF
>many|TRBV4-1|TRBJ1-6
ASSQDSQGGSPLH
>many|TRBV7-6|TRBJ1-2
ASSLGQDYGYT
>few|TRBV2|TRBJ1-5
ASSETGSNQPQH
>NA|TRBV19|TRBJ2-3
ASSMLPGGAPTDTQY
>many|TRBV2|TRBJ1-4
ASMGQENEKLF
>few|TRBV29-1|TRBJ2-3
SVAGVSDTQY
>many|TRBV6-5|TRBJ2-2
ASSYYSSGSSAGELF
>few|TRBV7-9|TRBJ1-2
ASTRINGYT
>NA|TRBV9|TRBJ2-3
ASSPRTSGSPDTQY
>many|TRBV6-2/TRBV6-3|TRBJ2-1
VSRKAGGGNYNEQF
>many|TRBV7-2|TRBJ2-3
ASSFPGLTDTQY
>few|TRBV7-2|TRBJ2-7
ASSLKGASGGAYEQY
>few|TRBV6-2/TRBV6-3|TRBJ1-5
ASTGLWTGNQPQH
>NA|TRBV9|TRBJ2-7
ASSVDFGNYEQH
>many|TRBV12-3/TRBV12-4|TRBJ1-5
ASSFTGSNQPQH
>NA|TRBV12-3/TRBV12-4|TRBJ2-3
ASRRQGLAPADTQY
>many|TRBV20-1|TRBJ2-1
SAAWNNEQF
>many|TRBV6-6|TRBJ2-7
ASSYSLSRDEQY
>NA|TRBV7-9|TRBJ2-1
ATIGQGSEQF
>few|TRBV12-3/TRBV12-4|TRBJ1-1
ASSLAGLAEAF
>few|TRBV18|TRBJ1-2
ASSPTGQGDRYT
>few|TRBV3-1|TRBJ2-3
ASSQGLRRRSTDTQY
>NA|TRBV15|TRBJ2-6
ATSRGADSGANVLT
>many|TRBV7-3|TRBJ2-2
ASSIGTSGGFGELF
>few|TRBV5-4|TRBJ1-4
ASSADRRLGEKLF
>NA|TRBV5-6|TRBJ1-2
ASSLVGVHNYGYT
>few|TRBV12-3/TRBV12-4|TRBJ2-7
ASSPRVNEQY
>NA|TRBV10-2|TRBJ2-3
ASKGTSGGPELWTQY
>few|TRBV5-1|TRBJ2-7
ASSLAAGDHEQY
>few|TRBV4-2|TRBJ2-1
ASSQAGGKGNEQF
>few|TRBV3-1|TRBJ2-3
ASSQVSGSAAQY
>NA|TRBV27|TRBJ2-6
ASSPNSGLSGANVLT
>NA|TRBV7-9|TRBJ2-7
ASSHKGGGPSYEQY
>many|TRBV12-3/TRBV12-4|TRBJ2-6
ASMGGRASGANVLT
>few|TRBV27|TRBJ2-3
ASTPAASTDTQY
>few|TRBV28|TRBJ2-3
ASSKHPGLALYSTDTQY
>few|TRBV28|TRBJ1-3
ASSPTRGGERNTIY
>few|TRBV12-3/TRBV12-4|TRBJ2-3
ASSWLRTSGVASTDTQY
>many|TRBV11-2|TRBJ1-1
ASRGQTENTEAF
>NA|TRBV11-2|TRBJ1-1
ASSRGHLDTEAF
>once|TRBV10-2|TRBJ2-1
ASGAGLHYNEQF
>many|TRBV6-2/TRBV6-3|TRBJ2-3
ASSYLRRRSGSDTQY